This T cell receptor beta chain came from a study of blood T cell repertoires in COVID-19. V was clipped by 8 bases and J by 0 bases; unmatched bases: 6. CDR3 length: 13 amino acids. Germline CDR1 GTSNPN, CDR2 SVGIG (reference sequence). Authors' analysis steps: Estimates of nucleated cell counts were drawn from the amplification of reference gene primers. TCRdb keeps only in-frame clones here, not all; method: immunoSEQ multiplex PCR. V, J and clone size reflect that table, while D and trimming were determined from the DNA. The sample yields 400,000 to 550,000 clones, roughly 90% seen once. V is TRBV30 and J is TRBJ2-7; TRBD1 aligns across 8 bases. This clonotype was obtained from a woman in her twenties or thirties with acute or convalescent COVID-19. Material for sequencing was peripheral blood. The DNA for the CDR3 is TGTGCCGGCCGGGACAGGAGCTCCTACGAGCAGTACTTC. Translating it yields CAGRDRSSYEQYF. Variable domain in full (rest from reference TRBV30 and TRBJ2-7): SQTIHQWPATLVQPVGSPLSLECTVEGTSNPNLYWYRQAAGRGLQLLFYSVGIGQISSEVPQNLSASRPQDRQFILSSKKLLLSDSGFYLCAGRDRSSYEQYFGPGTRLTVT.